In its sample, the clone carrying this TCR beta chain was seen many times. Its antigen is unidentified. Sequencing was done on patients that had shown CD8+CD57+ cell expansion by flow cytometry. The entry originates in a study of CD8+CD57+ T cells in acquired aplastic anemia. Study details: When averaged, DNA from sorted CD4+ and CD8+ cells came to around 3.4 ug.

CDR1 and CDR2 (germline): DFQATT, SNEGSKA (reference sequence). This CDR3 has 16 residues. The V and J ends lost 0 bases and 1 base, in that order; junction bases with no gene match: 5. Using genomic DNA as the template, TCR beta VDJ and CDR3 profiling was carried out. One entry per CDR3 protein, called by TCRdb with MiXCR from the reads. Among about 160,000 distinct CDR3 sequences listed, approximately 51% were seen once. Study-level results: Patients and controls shared twenty-nine CD8+ CDR3 sequences. Patients were compared with controls for CD8+ Simpson's diversity, and no significant difference emerged.

The clonotype was recovered from a human donor with aplastic anemia. This chain connects TRBV20-1 to TRBJ2-3; 9 nucleotides agree with TRBD2. The sample comprised sorted CD4+, CD8+, or CD8+CD57+ T cells (not recorded which) from PBMCs. The CDR3, as DNA: TGCAGTGCTAGAGATCGGGCTAGCGGGGGCACAGATACGCAGTATTTT. It specifies CSARDRASGGTDTQYF.